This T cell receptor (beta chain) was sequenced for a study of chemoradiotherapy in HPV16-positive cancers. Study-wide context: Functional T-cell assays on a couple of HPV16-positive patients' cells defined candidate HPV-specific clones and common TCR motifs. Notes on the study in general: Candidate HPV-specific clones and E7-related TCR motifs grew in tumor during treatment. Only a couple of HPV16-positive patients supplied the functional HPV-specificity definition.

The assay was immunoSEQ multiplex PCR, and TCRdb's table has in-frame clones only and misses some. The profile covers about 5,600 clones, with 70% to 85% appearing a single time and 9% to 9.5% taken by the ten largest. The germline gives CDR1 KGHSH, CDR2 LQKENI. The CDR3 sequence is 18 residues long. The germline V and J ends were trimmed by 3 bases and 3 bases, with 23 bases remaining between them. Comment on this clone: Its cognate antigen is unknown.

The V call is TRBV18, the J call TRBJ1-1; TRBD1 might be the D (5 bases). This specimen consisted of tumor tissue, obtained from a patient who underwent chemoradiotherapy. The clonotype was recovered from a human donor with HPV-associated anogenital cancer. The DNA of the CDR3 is TGTGCCAGCTCACCGGGGTGGGGCCCGGGGATGAGAGACACTGAAGCTTTCTTT. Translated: CASSPGWGPGMRDTEAFF.